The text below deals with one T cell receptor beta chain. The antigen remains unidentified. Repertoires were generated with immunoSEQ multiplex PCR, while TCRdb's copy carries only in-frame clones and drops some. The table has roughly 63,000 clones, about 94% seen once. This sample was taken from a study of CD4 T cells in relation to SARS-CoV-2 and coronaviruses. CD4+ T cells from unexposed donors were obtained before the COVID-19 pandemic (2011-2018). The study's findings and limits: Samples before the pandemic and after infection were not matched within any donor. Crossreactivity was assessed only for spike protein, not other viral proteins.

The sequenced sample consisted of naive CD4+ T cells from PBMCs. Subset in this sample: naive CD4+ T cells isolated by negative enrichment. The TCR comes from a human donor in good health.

CDR3 in amino acids: CASLAVNEKLFF. The CDR3 DNA reads TGTGCCAGCTTGGCGGTTAATGAAAAACTGTTTTTT. The chain employs TRBV2 and TRBJ1-4; D is unresolved. The CDR3 loop spans 12 amino acids. V was clipped by 8 bases and J by 4 bases, with 8 bases between them. Germline CDR1 is SNHLY and CDR2 is FYNNEI.